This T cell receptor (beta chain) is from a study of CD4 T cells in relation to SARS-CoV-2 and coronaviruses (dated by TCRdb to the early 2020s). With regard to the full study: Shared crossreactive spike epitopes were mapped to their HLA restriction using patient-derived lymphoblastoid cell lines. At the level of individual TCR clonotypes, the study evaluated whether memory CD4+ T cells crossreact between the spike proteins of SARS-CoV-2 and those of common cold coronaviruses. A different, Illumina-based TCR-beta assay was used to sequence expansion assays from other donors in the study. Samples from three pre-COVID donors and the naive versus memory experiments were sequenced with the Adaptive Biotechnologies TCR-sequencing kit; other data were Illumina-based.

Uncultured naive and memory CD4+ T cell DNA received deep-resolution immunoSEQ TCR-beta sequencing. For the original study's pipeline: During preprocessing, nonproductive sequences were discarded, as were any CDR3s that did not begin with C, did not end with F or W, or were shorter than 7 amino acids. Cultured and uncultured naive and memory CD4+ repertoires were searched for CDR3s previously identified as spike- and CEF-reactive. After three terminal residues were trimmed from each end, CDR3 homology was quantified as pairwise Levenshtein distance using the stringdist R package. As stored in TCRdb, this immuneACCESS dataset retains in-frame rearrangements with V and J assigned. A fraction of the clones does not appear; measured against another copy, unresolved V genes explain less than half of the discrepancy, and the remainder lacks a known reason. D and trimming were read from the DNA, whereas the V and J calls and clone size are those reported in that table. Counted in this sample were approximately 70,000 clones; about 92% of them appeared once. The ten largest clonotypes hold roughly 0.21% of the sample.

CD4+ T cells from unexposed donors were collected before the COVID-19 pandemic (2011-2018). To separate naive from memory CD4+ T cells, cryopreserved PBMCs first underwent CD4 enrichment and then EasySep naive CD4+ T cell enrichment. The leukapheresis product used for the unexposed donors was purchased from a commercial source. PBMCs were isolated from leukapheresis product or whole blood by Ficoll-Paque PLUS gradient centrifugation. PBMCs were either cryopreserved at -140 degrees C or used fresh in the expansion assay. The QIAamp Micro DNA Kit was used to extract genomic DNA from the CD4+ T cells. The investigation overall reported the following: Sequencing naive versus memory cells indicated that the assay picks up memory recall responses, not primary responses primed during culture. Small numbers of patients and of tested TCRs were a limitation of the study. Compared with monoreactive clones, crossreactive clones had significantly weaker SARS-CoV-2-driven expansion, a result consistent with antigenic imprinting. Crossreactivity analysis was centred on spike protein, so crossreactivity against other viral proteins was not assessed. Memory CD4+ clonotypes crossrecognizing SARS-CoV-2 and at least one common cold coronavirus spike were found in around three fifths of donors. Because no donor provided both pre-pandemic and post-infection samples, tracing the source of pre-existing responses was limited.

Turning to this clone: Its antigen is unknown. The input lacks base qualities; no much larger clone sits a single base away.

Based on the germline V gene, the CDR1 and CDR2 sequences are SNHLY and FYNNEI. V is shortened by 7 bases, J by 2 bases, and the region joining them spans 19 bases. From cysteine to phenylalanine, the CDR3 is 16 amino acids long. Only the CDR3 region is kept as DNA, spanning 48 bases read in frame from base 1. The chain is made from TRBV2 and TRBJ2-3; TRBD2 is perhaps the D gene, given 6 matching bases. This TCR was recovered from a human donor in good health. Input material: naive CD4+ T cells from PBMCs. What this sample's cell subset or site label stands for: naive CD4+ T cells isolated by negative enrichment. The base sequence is TGTGCCAGCATTATCTTTTCGGGGGAGCACACAGATACGCAGTATTTT. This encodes CASIIFSGEHTDTQYF. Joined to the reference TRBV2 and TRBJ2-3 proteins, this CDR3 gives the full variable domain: EPEVTQTPSHQVTQMGQEVILRCVPISNHLYFYWYRQILGQKVEFLVSFYNNEISEKSEIFDDQFSVERPDGSNFTLKIRSTKLEDSAMYFCASIIFSGEHTDTQYFGPGTRLTVL.